This TCR beta chain was captured by sequencing in a study of T cell responses to AZD1222 COVID-19 vaccine. Background on the study: Timing groups of about 4 and about 12 weeks for second doses were pooled. Findings and limits, study-wide: Nearly half of spike-specific TCRs reportedly target unmutated variant regions.

On this clone: Antigen unknown.

This CDR3 is built from 14 residues. V gave up 6 bases and J gave up 6 bases; unmatched junction bases: 10. Germline CDR1 and CDR2: LNHDA and SQIVND (reference sequence). Method: immunoSEQ multiplex PCR; TCRdb's copy keeps in-frame clones and lacks some. The sample holds 160,000 or so clones, about nine tenths seen once. The clonotype comes from an adult in good health. Sequences were derived from peripheral blood, sampled on day 0 of AZD1222 vaccination. V is TRBV19 and J is TRBJ1-2; TRBD1 agrees at 7 bases. The CDR3 here is CASSPRGTVDGYTF. The CDR3 DNA reads TGTGCCAGTAGCCCACGAGGGACAGTTGATGGCTACACCTTC.